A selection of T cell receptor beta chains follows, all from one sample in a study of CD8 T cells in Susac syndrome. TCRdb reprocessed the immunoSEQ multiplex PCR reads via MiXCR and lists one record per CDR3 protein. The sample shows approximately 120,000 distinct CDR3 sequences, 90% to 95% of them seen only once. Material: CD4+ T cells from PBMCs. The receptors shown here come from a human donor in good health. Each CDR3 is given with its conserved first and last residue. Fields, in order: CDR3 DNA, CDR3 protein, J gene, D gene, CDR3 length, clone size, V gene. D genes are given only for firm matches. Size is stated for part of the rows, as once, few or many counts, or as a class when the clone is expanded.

CDR3 DNA: TGTGCCTGGAGTGTACAGCAGAACACTGAAGCTTTCTTT
CDR3 protein: CAWSVQQNTEAFF
J gene: TRBJ1-1
D gene: .
CDR3 length: 13
clone size: .
V gene: TRBV30

CDR3 DNA: TGTGCCAGCAGTTTAAGGGGAAGGGGCCCGGTAGCCAAAAACATTCAGTACTTC
CDR3 protein: CASSLRGRGPVAKNIQYF
J gene: TRBJ2-4
D gene: .
CDR3 length: 18
clone size: .
V gene: TRBV12-3/TRBV12-4

CDR3 DNA: TGTGCCAGCAGCTTATCTTCCGCGGCTCGTTACAATGAGCAGTTCTTC
CDR3 protein: CASSLSSAARYNEQFF
J gene: TRBJ2-1
D gene: .
CDR3 length: 16
clone size: once
V gene: TRBV11-2

CDR3 DNA: TGCGCCAGCAGCTTGGGACACTCAGGCACAGATACGCAGTATTTT
CDR3 protein: CASSLGHSGTDTQYF
J gene: TRBJ2-3
D gene: .
CDR3 length: 15
clone size: .
V gene: TRBV5-1

CDR3 DNA: TGTGCCAGCAGCTTAGTTATCGGGGCTTACGAGCAGTACTTC
CDR3 protein: CASSLVIGAYEQYF
J gene: TRBJ2-7
D gene: .
CDR3 length: 14
clone size: .
V gene: TRBV7-2

CDR3 DNA: TGTGCCAGCAGCTTAAATCAGGGCGCTGCTTTCTTT
CDR3 protein: CASSLNQGAAFF
J gene: TRBJ1-1
D gene: .
CDR3 length: 12
clone size: .
V gene: TRBV7-9

CDR3 DNA: TGCGCCAGCAGCCGGACAGGGGATGGTGGCACTGAAGCTTTCTTT
CDR3 protein: CASSRTGDGGTEAFF
J gene: TRBJ1-1
D gene: TRBD1
CDR3 length: 15
clone size: .
V gene: TRBV5-1

CDR3 DNA: TGTGCCATCAGCCGGGACCCGGCCTACGAGCAGTACTTC
CDR3 protein: CAISRDPAYEQYF
J gene: TRBJ2-7
D gene: .
CDR3 length: 13
clone size: .
V gene: TRBV10-3

CDR3 DNA: TGTGCCAGCAGCGTAGCGGGGGGGGCGGGCACCGGGGAGCTGTTTTTT
CDR3 protein: CASSVAGGAGTGELFF
J gene: TRBJ2-2
D gene: TRBD2
CDR3 length: 16
clone size: .
V gene: TRBV9

CDR3 DNA: TGCAGTGCTAGTCCCCGACGGGGGCGTGACTATGGCTACACCTTC
CDR3 protein: CSASPRRGRDYGYTF
J gene: TRBJ1-2
D gene: .
CDR3 length: 15
clone size: .
V gene: TRBV20-1

CDR3 DNA: TGTGCCAGCAGCTTGGAGGGACTAGCGGGAGTAAGAAATGAGCAGTTCTTC
CDR3 protein: CASSLEGLAGVRNEQFF
J gene: TRBJ2-1
D gene: TRBD2
CDR3 length: 17
clone size: once
V gene: TRBV5-5

CDR3 DNA: TGTGCCAGCAGTAATGGACGGAAAATATCCTACGAGCAGTACTTC
CDR3 protein: CASSNGRKISYEQYF
J gene: TRBJ2-7
D gene: .
CDR3 length: 15
clone size: .
V gene: TRBV12-3/TRBV12-4

CDR3 DNA: TGTGCCAGCTCACCGGGCCCGGGACAGGGCTCCTACGAGCAGTACTTC
CDR3 protein: CASSPGPGQGSYEQYF
J gene: TRBJ2-7
D gene: TRBD1
CDR3 length: 16
clone size: .
V gene: TRBV18

CDR3 DNA: TGTGCCAGCAGTGGGGTGAACTATGGCTACACCTTC
CDR3 protein: CASSGVNYGYTF
J gene: TRBJ1-2
D gene: .
CDR3 length: 12
clone size: .
V gene: TRBV2

CDR3 DNA: TGCAGCGTCCCAGGACTAGCGGGAATCGGTGAGCAGTTCTTC
CDR3 protein: CSVPGLAGIGEQFF
J gene: TRBJ2-1
D gene: TRBD2
CDR3 length: 14
clone size: .
V gene: TRBV29-1

CDR3 DNA: TGCAGTGCTAGATTCGGGAGGGCCATTCACACAGATACGCAGTATTTT
CDR3 protein: CSARFGRAIHTDTQYF
J gene: TRBJ2-3
D gene: TRBD2
CDR3 length: 16
clone size: .
V gene: TRBV20-1

CDR3 DNA: TGTGCCAGCTCACCCCAGCCAGGTTCCTACGAGCAGTACTTC
CDR3 protein: CASSPQPGSYEQYF
J gene: TRBJ2-7
D gene: .
CDR3 length: 14
clone size: .
V gene: TRBV18

CDR3 DNA: TGTGCCAGCAGCCGAGGGGGGGCCTACGAGCAGTACTTC
CDR3 protein: CASSRGGAYEQYF
J gene: TRBJ2-7
D gene: .
CDR3 length: 13
clone size: .
V gene: TRBV7-6

CDR3 DNA: TGTGCCAGCAGCTTAAGCAGGGCGGGGACCGGGGAGCTGTTTTTT
CDR3 protein: CASSLSRAGTGELFF
J gene: TRBJ2-2
D gene: .
CDR3 length: 15
clone size: .
V gene: TRBV7-2

CDR3 DNA: TGTGCCAGCAGTGCCCAAAGGGCGGGAGACTCCTACGAGCAGTACTTC
CDR3 protein: CASSAQRAGDSYEQYF
J gene: TRBJ2-7
D gene: TRBD2
CDR3 length: 16
clone size: .
V gene: TRBV28

CDR3 DNA: TGTGCCTGGAGAGGCCTAGCGAACACTGAAGCTTTCTTT
CDR3 protein: CAWRGLANTEAFF
J gene: TRBJ1-1
D gene: .
CDR3 length: 13
clone size: .
V gene: TRBV30

CDR3 DNA: TGCAGTGCCAAGTCCAGCTCCTACGAGCAGTACTTC
CDR3 protein: CSAKSSSYEQYF
J gene: TRBJ2-7
D gene: .
CDR3 length: 12
clone size: .
V gene: TRBV20-1

CDR3 DNA: TGCAGTGCCTCACTCAGACAGGGGTCATATGGCTACACCTTC
CDR3 protein: CSASLRQGSYGYTF
J gene: TRBJ1-2
D gene: TRBD1
CDR3 length: 14
clone size: .
V gene: TRBV20-1

CDR3 DNA: TGCAGCGTGTTGAAGTGGGGAGCCGGGGAGCTGTTTTTT
CDR3 protein: CSVLKWGAGELFF
J gene: TRBJ2-2
D gene: .
CDR3 length: 13
clone size: .
V gene: TRBV29-1

CDR3 DNA: TGTGCCACCAGCAGAGGAACAAGCTACGAGCAGTACTTC
CDR3 protein: CATSRGTSYEQYF
J gene: TRBJ2-7
D gene: .
CDR3 length: 13
clone size: .
V gene: TRBV15

CDR3 DNA: TGCGCCAGCAGCTTTGACAGGGAATCAGATACGCAGTATTTT
CDR3 protein: CASSFDRESDTQYF
J gene: TRBJ2-3
D gene: TRBD1
CDR3 length: 14
clone size: .
V gene: TRBV5-1

CDR3 DNA: TGCGCCAGCAGCCGGACGACAGGGGGCATAGAGACCCAGTACTTC
CDR3 protein: CASSRTTGGIETQYF
J gene: TRBJ2-5
D gene: TRBD1
CDR3 length: 15
clone size: .
V gene: TRBV5-1

CDR3 DNA: TGTGCCAGTAGCATCCGGACTAGCGGCAATGAGCAGTTCTTC
CDR3 protein: CASSIRTSGNEQFF
J gene: TRBJ2-1
D gene: TRBD2
CDR3 length: 14
clone size: .
V gene: TRBV19

CDR3 DNA: TGCGCCAGCAGCTTACAGAAGAACACTGAAGCTTTCTTT
CDR3 protein: CASSLQKNTEAFF
J gene: TRBJ1-1
D gene: .
CDR3 length: 13
clone size: .
V gene: TRBV5-1

CDR3 DNA: TGTGCCAGCAGTAACCTAAGGGGGTTGGGAGAGCAGTACTTC
CDR3 protein: CASSNLRGLGEQYF
J gene: TRBJ2-7
D gene: .
CDR3 length: 14
clone size: few
V gene: TRBV2

CDR3 DNA: TGCGCCAGCAGGTCGGATATAGCGGGAGGGATGGAGACCCAGTACTTC
CDR3 protein: CASRSDIAGGMETQYF
J gene: TRBJ2-5
D gene: TRBD2
CDR3 length: 16
clone size: .
V gene: TRBV5-1

CDR3 DNA: TGCGCCAGCAGCCAAGATCCCGGGACTTCAGATCAGCCCCAGCATTTT
CDR3 protein: CASSQDPGTSDQPQHF
J gene: TRBJ1-5
D gene: .
CDR3 length: 16
clone size: .
V gene: TRBV4-3

CDR3 DNA: TGCGCCAGCAGTCAACTCGCACGCCTCCCCCACGGAGCCAAAAACATTCAGTACTTC
CDR3 protein: CASSQLARLPHGAKNIQYF
J gene: TRBJ2-4
D gene: .
CDR3 length: 19
clone size: .
V gene: TRBV23-1

CDR3 DNA: TGTGCCAGCAGTGGACAGTACACTGAAGCTTTCTTT
CDR3 protein: CASSGQYTEAFF
J gene: TRBJ1-1
D gene: .
CDR3 length: 12
clone size: .
V gene: TRBV6-2/TRBV6-3

CDR3 DNA: TGCGCCAGCAGAACACAGGGTCAGCGGAAAAACATTCAGTACTTC
CDR3 protein: CASRTQGQRKNIQYF
J gene: TRBJ2-4
D gene: .
CDR3 length: 15
clone size: .
V gene: TRBV5-1

CDR3 DNA: TGCGCCAGCAGCTTGATTCGGGCGGGGACAACTGAAGCTTTCTTT
CDR3 protein: CASSLIRAGTTEAFF
J gene: TRBJ1-1
D gene: .
CDR3 length: 15
clone size: once
V gene: TRBV5-1

CDR3 DNA: TGTGCCAGCAGCCTTCCGGAACAGGGGGCCACTGAAGCTTTCTTT
CDR3 protein: CASSLPEQGATEAFF
J gene: TRBJ1-1
D gene: TRBD1
CDR3 length: 15
clone size: .
V gene: TRBV7-9

CDR3 DNA: TGCAGTGCTAAACAAAACCAAGAGACCCAGTACTTC
CDR3 protein: CSAKQNQETQYF
J gene: TRBJ2-5
D gene: .
CDR3 length: 12
clone size: .
V gene: TRBV20-1

CDR3 DNA: TGTGCCAGCAGCTGGGACTCCGGCGGGGACACCGGGGAGCTGTTTTTT
CDR3 protein: CASSWDSGGDTGELFF
J gene: TRBJ2-2
D gene: .
CDR3 length: 16
clone size: .
V gene: TRBV5-6

CDR3 DNA: TGTGCCAGCAGTTCTAGCGGGAGTGGGGCTTACAATGAGCAGTTCTTC
CDR3 protein: CASSSSGSGAYNEQFF
J gene: TRBJ2-1
D gene: TRBD2
CDR3 length: 16
clone size: .
V gene: TRBV12-3/TRBV12-4

CDR3 DNA: TGTGCCAGCAGTCCGTTCCCAAGCGGGAGGCTCGAGCAGTTCTTC
CDR3 protein: CASSPFPSGRLEQFF
J gene: TRBJ2-1
D gene: TRBD2
CDR3 length: 15
clone size: once
V gene: TRBV7-2

CDR3 DNA: TGTGCCAGCAGTTTAGAGTATCGGGACAGGACAGTTGAAGCTTTCTTT
CDR3 protein: CASSLEYRDRTVEAFF
J gene: TRBJ1-1
D gene: TRBD1
CDR3 length: 16
clone size: .
V gene: TRBV27

CDR3 DNA: TGCGCCAGCAGCTCTGGGGGGGGGCGAGAGACCCAGTACTTC
CDR3 protein: CASSSGGGRETQYF
J gene: TRBJ2-5
D gene: .
CDR3 length: 14
clone size: .
V gene: TRBV5-1

CDR3 DNA: TGTGCCAGCAGCCCCACCGACAGGGTTGGCACCGGGGAGCTGTTTTTT
CDR3 protein: CASSPTDRVGTGELFF
J gene: TRBJ2-2
D gene: TRBD1
CDR3 length: 16
clone size: once
V gene: TRBV2

CDR3 DNA: TGTGCCTGGAGTGTGGGGACAGGGGCTGGCTACACCTTC
CDR3 protein: CAWSVGTGAGYTF
J gene: TRBJ1-2
D gene: TRBD1
CDR3 length: 13
clone size: .
V gene: TRBV30

CDR3 DNA: TGTGCCAGCAGCTCGGACAGGGGGGTCTACGAGCAGTACTTC
CDR3 protein: CASSSDRGVYEQYF
J gene: TRBJ2-7
D gene: TRBD1
CDR3 length: 14
clone size: .
V gene: TRBV7-2

CDR3 DNA: TGTGCCAGCAGTTTCTCTAGGAGCTCCTACGAGCAGTACTTC
CDR3 protein: CASSFSRSSYEQYF
J gene: TRBJ2-7
D gene: .
CDR3 length: 14
clone size: .
V gene: TRBV12-3/TRBV12-4

CDR3 DNA: TGCGCCAGCAGCTTGGGGGGTATGAGAGATGAGCAGTTCTTC
CDR3 protein: CASSLGGMRDEQFF
J gene: TRBJ2-1
D gene: .
CDR3 length: 14
clone size: .
V gene: TRBV5-1

CDR3 DNA: TGCAGCGTTGAAGATCAACTTGGCAAGAACACTGAAGCTTTCTTT
CDR3 protein: CSVEDQLGKNTEAFF
J gene: TRBJ1-1
D gene: .
CDR3 length: 15
clone size: .
V gene: TRBV29-1

CDR3 DNA: TGTGCCATCAGTGAGCCGGGAGAGACCCAGTACTTC
CDR3 protein: CAISEPGETQYF
J gene: TRBJ2-5
D gene: .
CDR3 length: 12
clone size: .
V gene: TRBV10-3

CDR3 DNA: TGTGCCAGCAGTTTATCGTGGGGGACTAGCGGGTTAGGGCAGTACTTC
CDR3 protein: CASSLSWGTSGLGQYF
J gene: TRBJ2-7
D gene: TRBD2
CDR3 length: 16
clone size: .
V gene: TRBV27

CDR3 DNA: TGTGCCAGCAGTGATTCTGGCCCCCAGTACTTC
CDR3 protein: CASSDSGPQYF
J gene: TRBJ2-5
D gene: .
CDR3 length: 11
clone size: .
V gene: TRBV2

CDR3 DNA: TGTGCCAGCAGCTCCCTCCAGGGGGTGCGTGGCTACACCTTC
CDR3 protein: CASSSLQGVRGYTF
J gene: TRBJ1-2
D gene: TRBD1
CDR3 length: 14
clone size: .
V gene: TRBV11-2

CDR3 DNA: TGTGCCAGCAGCTTAAGGGTAACGGCTGAAGCTTTCTTT
CDR3 protein: CASSLRVTAEAFF
J gene: TRBJ1-1
D gene: .
CDR3 length: 13
clone size: .
V gene: TRBV7-2